This T cell receptor beta chain was observed in a study of cytomegalovirus exposure and HLA in healthy donors. Broader study findings: Some highly shared sequence variants likely arose as a pipeline artifact.

Concerning this clone itself: Its antigen is unidentified.

After removal of 0 bases from V and 0 bases from J, the junction contained 12 bases not matched to a gene. CDR3 length: 20 amino acids. From germline, CDR1 is MGHRA and CDR2 YSYEKL. 13 Jbeta primers and 60 Vbeta primers were used for the PCR. Using immunoSEQ multiplex PCR, the repertoire was profiled, and TCRdb retains in-frame clones only, with some absent. The sample records 150,000 to 180,000 clones, 70% to 80% being singletons. The source of this sequence is a man aged 30-40 years in good health and CMV-seropositive. Sequencing was done on a sample of PBMCs. The genes are TRBV4-1 and TRBJ2-1, with 9 bases lining up with TRBD2. The CDR3 nucleotides are TGCGCCAGCAGCCAAGATCCCTCCGCGGGAGGGCCGAGCTCCTACAATGAGCAGTTCTTC. Translation gives CASSQDPSAGGPSSYNEQFF.